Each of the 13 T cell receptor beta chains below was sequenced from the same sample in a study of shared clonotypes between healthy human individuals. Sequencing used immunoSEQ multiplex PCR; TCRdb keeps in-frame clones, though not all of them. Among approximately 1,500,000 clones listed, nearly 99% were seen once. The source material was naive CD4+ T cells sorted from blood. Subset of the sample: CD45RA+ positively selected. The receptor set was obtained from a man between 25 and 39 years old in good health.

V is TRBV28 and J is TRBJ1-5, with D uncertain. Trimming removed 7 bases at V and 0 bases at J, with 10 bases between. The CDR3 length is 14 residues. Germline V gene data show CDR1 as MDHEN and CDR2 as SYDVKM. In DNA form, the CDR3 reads TGTGCCAGCATCGACGGATTTAGCAATCAGCCCCAGCATTTT. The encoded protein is CASIDGFSNQPQHF.

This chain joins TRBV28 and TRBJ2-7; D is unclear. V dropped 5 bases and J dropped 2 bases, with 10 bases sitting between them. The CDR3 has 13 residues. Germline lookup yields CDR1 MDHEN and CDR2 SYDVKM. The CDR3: CASSPAATYEQYF. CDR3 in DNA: TGTGCCAGCAGTCCCGCCGCCACCTACGAGCAGTACTTC.

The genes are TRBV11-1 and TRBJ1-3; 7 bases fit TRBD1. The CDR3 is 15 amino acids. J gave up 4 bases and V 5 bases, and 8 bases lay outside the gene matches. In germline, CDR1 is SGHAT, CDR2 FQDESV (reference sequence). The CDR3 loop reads CASSDRTGSGNTIYF. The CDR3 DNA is TGTGCCAGCAGCGATCGGACAGGATCGGGAAACACCATATATTTT. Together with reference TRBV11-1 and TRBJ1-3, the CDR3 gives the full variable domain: EAEVAQSPRYKITEKSQAVAFWCDPISGHATLYWYRQILGQGPELLVQFQDESVVDDSQLPKDRFSAERLKGVDSTLKIQPAELGDSAMYLCASSDRTGSGNTIYFGEGSWLTVV.

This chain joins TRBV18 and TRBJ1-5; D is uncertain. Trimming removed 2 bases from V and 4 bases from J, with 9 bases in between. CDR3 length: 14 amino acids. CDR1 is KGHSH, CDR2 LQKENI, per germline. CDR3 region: CASSPNSINQPQHF. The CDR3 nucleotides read TGTGCCAGCTCACCAAACAGTATTAATCAGCCCCAGCATTTT.

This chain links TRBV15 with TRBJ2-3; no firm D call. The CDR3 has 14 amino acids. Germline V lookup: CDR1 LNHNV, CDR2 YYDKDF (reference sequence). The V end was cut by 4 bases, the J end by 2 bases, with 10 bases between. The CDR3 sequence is CATSKLPPTDTQYF. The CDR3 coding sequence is TGTGCCACCAGCAAGCTACCCCCCACAGATACGCAGTATTTT.

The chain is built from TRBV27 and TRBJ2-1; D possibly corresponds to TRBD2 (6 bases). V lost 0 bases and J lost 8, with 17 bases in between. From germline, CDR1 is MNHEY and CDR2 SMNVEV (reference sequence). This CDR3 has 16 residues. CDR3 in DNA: TGTGCCAGCAGTTTATCGAGCGGGTTGCCTAGAGATGAGCAGTTCTTC. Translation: CASSLSSGLPRDEQFF.

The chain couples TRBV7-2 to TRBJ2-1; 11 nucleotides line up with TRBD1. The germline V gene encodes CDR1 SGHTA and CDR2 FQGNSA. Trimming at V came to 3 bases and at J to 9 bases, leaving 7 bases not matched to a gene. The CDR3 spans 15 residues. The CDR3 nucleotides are TGTGCCAGCAGCTTGCGGGACAGGGGGAAGGTTGAGCAGTTCTTC. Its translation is CASSLRDRGKVEQFF. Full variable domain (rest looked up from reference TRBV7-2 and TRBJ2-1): GAGVSQSPSNKVTEKGKDVELRCDPISGHTALYWYRQSLGQGLEFLIYFQGNSAPDKSGLPSDRFSAERTGGSVSTLTIQRTQQEDSAVYLCASSLRDRGKVEQFFGPGTRLTVL.

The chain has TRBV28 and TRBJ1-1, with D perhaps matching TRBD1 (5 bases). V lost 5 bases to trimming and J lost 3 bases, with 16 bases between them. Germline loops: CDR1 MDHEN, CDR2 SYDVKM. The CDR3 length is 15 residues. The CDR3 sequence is CASSTYSGGDTEAFF. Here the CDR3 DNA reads TGTGCCAGCAGTACTTACAGCGGAGGGGACACTGAAGCTTTCTTT.

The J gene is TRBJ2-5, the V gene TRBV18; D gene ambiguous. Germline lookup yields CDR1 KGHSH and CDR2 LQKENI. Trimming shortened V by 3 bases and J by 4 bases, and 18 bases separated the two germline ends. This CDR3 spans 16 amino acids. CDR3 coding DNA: TGTGCCAGCTCACCTCAAGACACCCCCCGACCAGAGACCCAGTACTTC. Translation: CASSPQDTPRPETQYF.

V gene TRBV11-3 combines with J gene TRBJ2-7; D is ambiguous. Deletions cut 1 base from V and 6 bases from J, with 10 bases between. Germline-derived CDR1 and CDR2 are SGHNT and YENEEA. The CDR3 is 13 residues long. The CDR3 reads CASSLASTSEQYF. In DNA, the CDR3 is TGTGCCAGCAGCTTAGCTTCGACGAGCGAGCAGTACTTC. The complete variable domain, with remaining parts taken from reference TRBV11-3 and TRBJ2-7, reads EAGVVQSPRYKIIEKKQPVAFWCNPISGHNTLYWYLQNLGQGPELLIRYENEEAVDDSQLPKDRFSAERLKGVDSTLKIQPAELGDSAVYLCASSLASTSEQYFGPGTRLTVT.

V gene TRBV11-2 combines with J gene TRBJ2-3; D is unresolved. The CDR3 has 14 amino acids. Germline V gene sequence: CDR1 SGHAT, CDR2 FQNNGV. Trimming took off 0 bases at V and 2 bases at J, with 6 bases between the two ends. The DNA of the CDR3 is TGTGCCAGCAGCTTAGATCTGACCACAGATACGCAGTATTTT. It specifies CASSLDLTTDTQYF.

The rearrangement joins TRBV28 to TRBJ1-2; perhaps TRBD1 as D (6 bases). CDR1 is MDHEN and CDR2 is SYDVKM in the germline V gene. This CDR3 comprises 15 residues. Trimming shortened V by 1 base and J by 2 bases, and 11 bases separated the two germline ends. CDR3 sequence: CASSLSAQGNYGYTF. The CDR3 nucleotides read TGTGCCAGCAGTTTATCAGCACAGGGCAACTATGGCTACACCTTC.

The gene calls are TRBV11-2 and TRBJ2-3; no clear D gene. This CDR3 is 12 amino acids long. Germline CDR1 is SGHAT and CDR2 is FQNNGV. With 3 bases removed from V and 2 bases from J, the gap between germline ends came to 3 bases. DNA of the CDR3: TGTGCCAGCAGCTTCTACACAGATACGCAGTATTTT. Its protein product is CASSFYTDTQYF.